This TCR beta chain came from a study of tumor and adjacent non-tumor tissue in lung cancer. RNA was extracted from bulk tissue without any cell sorting. Notes on this clonotype: The germline gene is not matched at one end of the junction; a read error may be the cause.

A modified ARM-PCR protocol with three rounds of nested PCR amplified TCRbeta. TCRdb re-called the multiplex PCR reads through MiXCR, storing one row per CDR3 protein. The table lists roughly 200,000 distinct CDR3 sequences, over 55% of them singletons. The germline V gene has CDR1 SGHNT and CDR2 YENEEA. The CDR3 extends over 14 amino acids. This clonotype was sampled from a man in his sixties with non-small cell lung cancer. Sequenced material: lung tumor tissue. The rearrangement links TRBV11-3 to TRBJ2-4; tentatively, D is TRBD1 or TRBD2 (5 bases each). The CDR3 reads CDSSSRDPKNIQYF. CDR3 nucleotides: TGTGACAGCAGCTCCCGGGACCCCAAAAACATTCAGTACTTC.